These 30 T cell receptor beta chains share one sample of origin, sequenced in a study of blood T cells in healthy people across ages. Then a second PCR, running roughly 7 to 11 cycles, was carried out with a sample-barcoded 5' primer and a J-beta primer mix. MiXCR, applied by TCRdb to the 5' RACE reads, yields one record per CDR3 protein. The sample lists 1.6 million or so distinct CDR3 sequences; around 36% were seen once. Sequenced material: blood. The origin of the receptors is a woman younger than 45 in good health.

The chain employs TRBV29-1 and TRBJ2-7; 10 bases are shared with TRBD1. This CDR3 has 15 residues. With V trimmed by 7 bases and J by 5 bases, 14 bases remained unmatched. From germline, CDR1 is SQVTM and CDR2 ANQGSEA. This chain's CDR3 is CSGTSGTGALDEQYF. DNA for the CDR3: TGCAGCGGTACATCCGGGACAGGGGCGCTTGACGAGCAGTACTTC.

The genes are TRBV5-6 and TRBJ2-7, with 7 bases that match TRBD1. The V gene end was trimmed by 2 bases and the J gene end by 6 bases; junction bases not matched to a gene: 8. CDR3 size: 14 residues. Germline V gene lookup returns CDR1 SGHDT and CDR2 YYEEEE. The CDR3 sequence: CASSLGQALPEQYF. The CDR3 DNA reads as TGTGCCAGCAGCTTAGGACAGGCCCTCCCCGAGCAGTACTTC. Combining the CDR3 with reference TRBV5-6 and TRBJ2-7 gives the whole variable domain DAGVTQSPTHLIKTRGQQVTLRCSPKSGHDTVSWYQQALGQGPQFIFQYYEEEERQRGNFPDRFSGHQFPNYSSELNVNALLLGDSALYLCASSLGQALPEQYFGPGTRLTVT.

The sample holds a few counts of this clonotype. The V gene is TRBV5-6, the J gene TRBJ2-1, with 11 positions matching TRBD2. The trim removed 3 bases at V and 10 bases at J, leaving 12 bases unmatched. This CDR3 is 16 amino acids long. Germline V gives CDR1 SGHDT, CDR2 YYEEEE. CDR3 loop: CASSSFGTSGPSEQFF. CDR3 nucleotide sequence: TGTGCCAGCAGCTCCTTCGGGACTAGCGGCCCTTCGGAGCAGTTCTTC.

In this sample, this clonotype turned up a few times. The rearrangement links TRBV4-1 to TRBJ2-7, with 9 bases identical to TRBD1. The germline V gene has CDR1 MGHRA and CDR2 YSYEKL. The CDR3 runs 17 residues. Trimming took 5 bases from V and 2 from J; bases not matched to a gene: 13. The CDR3 coding sequence is TGCGCCAGCAGCTTCCGGCACGGGACAGGGCAAACCTACGAGCAGTACTTC. Amino acids: CASSFRHGTGQTYEQYF.

This chain connects TRBV12-3 or TRBV12-4 to TRBJ2-1, with 7 bases aligning to TRBD2. V gave up 4 bases and J gave up 4 bases; unmatched junction bases: 10. The CDR3 spans 16 residues. The CDR3 sequence: CASSSRRREGYNEQFF. The DNA for the CDR3 is TGTGCCAGCAGTTCGCGCAGAAGGGAGGGATACAATGAGCAGTTCTTC.

This clonotype was seen a few times. This chain joins TRBV3-1 and TRBJ2-3; D remains unclear. There are 11 residues in the CDR3. Trimming took 1 base from V and 9 from J, leaving 5 bases between them. Per germline, CDR1 LGHDT and CDR2 YNNKEL (reference sequence). The CDR3 sequence is CASSQGITQYF. The CDR3 nucleotides read TGTGCCAGCAGCCAAGGCATCACGCAGTATTTT.

V gene TRBV5-1 combines with J gene TRBJ2-4, with 9 bases lining up with TRBD2. CDR3 length: 15 amino acids. Trimming at V came to 0 bases and at J to 13 bases, leaving 11 bases not matched to a gene. CDR1 is SGHRS and CDR2 is YFSETQ in the germline V gene. DNA of the CDR3: TGCGCCAGCAGCTTGGATTATAGCGGGGGCTACGGGCAGTACTTC. Residues: CASSLDYSGGYGQYF.

The rearrangement joins TRBV20-1 to TRBJ1-2; weak D call: TRBD1 (5 bases). The germline CDR1 and CDR2 sequences are DFQATT and SNEGSKA (reference sequence). This CDR3 is built from 13 residues. Trimming left V 6 bases short and J 4 bases short, with 15 bases between. The DNA of the CDR3 is TGCAGTGCCCAGGAGGGACTAGGCTATGGCTACACCTTC. Its translation: CSAQEGLGYGYTF.

The chain links TRBV20-1 to TRBJ2-5; 8 bases agree with TRBD1. The J call is uncertain, as TRBJ2-7 better fits the DNA end. The CDR3 runs to 14 residues. CDR1 and CDR2 (germline): DFQATT, SNEGSKA (reference sequence). For the CDR3, the DNA is TGCAGTGCTAGACCTGACAGGGGAGTCCACGAGCAGTACTTC. This translates into CSARPDRGVHEQYF.

This clonotype was observed a few times. The gene calls are TRBV15 and TRBJ2-4; 7 bases are a match to TRBD2. V trimming: 4 bases; J trimming: 6 bases; junction bases outside the gene matches: 3. Germline values: CDR1 LNHNV, CDR2 YYDKDF (reference sequence). The CDR3 spans 13 residues. This chain's CDR3 is CATSTWGGNIQYF. CDR3 coding DNA: TGTGCCACCAGCACCTGGGGGGGAAACATTCAGTACTTC.

This clonotype was counted a few times. This sequence joins TRBV30 and TRBJ2-7; D is uncertain. Deletions cut 0 bases from V and 0 bases from J, with 12 bases between. Germline CDR1 GTSNPN, CDR2 SVGIG (reference sequence). The CDR3 has 15 residues. CDR3 amino acids: CAWSVGQPGSYEQYF. In nucleotides, the CDR3 is TGTGCCTGGAGTGTGGGTCAACCCGGCTCCTACGAGCAGTACTTC.

V gene TRBV6-1 combines with J gene TRBJ1-4, with 7 bases matching TRBD1. This CDR3 has 15 amino acids. V was pared by 0 bases and J by 2 bases, with 0 bases of the junction left unmatched. Germline V CDR1 and CDR2: MNHNS, SASEGT. CDR3 region: CASSEATGTNEKLFF. CDR3 nucleotide sequence: TGTGCCAGCAGTGAAGCGACAGGGACTAATGAAAAACTGTTTTTT.

V gene TRBV2 combines with J gene TRBJ1-5; 9 bases line up with TRBD1. There are 17 residues in the CDR3. Per the germline V gene, CDR1 is SNHLY and CDR2 is FYNNEI. V gave up 5 bases and J gave up 2 bases; unmatched junction bases: 10. The CDR3 here is CASSKPGQGTRNQPQHF. The CDR3 bases are TGTGCCAGCAGTAAGCCGGGACAGGGAACCCGCAATCAGCCCCAGCATTTT. The variable domain in full, completed from reference TRBV2 and TRBJ1-5, reads EPEVTQTPSHQVTQMGQEVILRCVPISNHLYFYWYRQILGQKVEFLVSFYNNEISEKSEIFDDQFSVERPDGSNFTLKIRSTKLEDSAMYFCASSKPGQGTRNQPQHFGDGTRLSIL.

This clonotype was picked up many times. The chain employs TRBV29-1 and TRBJ2-3, with D unclear. Trimming removed 2 bases at V and 4 bases at J, with 1 base between. The germline V gene has CDR1 SQVTM and CDR2 ANQGSEA. This CDR3 has 10 residues. CDR3 DNA: TGCAGCGTTGAATCAGATACGCAGTATTTT. Its translation is CSVESDTQYF.

V is TRBV7-9 and J is TRBJ2-7; 7 positions agree with TRBD1. V was pared by 1 base and J by 3 bases, with 6 bases of the junction left unmatched. The CDR3 sequence is 15 residues long. Germline V gene sequence: CDR1 SEHNR, CDR2 FQNEAQ (reference sequence). The CDR3 region is CASSLGSGQFYEQYF. The DNA for the CDR3 is TGTGCCAGCAGCTTAGGCTCGGGACAGTTCTACGAGCAGTACTTC.

This clonotype was counted ten times or more. V is TRBV6-6 and J is TRBJ2-1, with 9 bases aligning to TRBD2. The CDR3 has 15 amino acids. Germline V lookup: CDR1 MNHNY, CDR2 SVGAGI (reference sequence). Trimming took 6 bases from V and 5 from J; bases not matched to a gene: 8. CDR3 protein: CASSPLAGSHNEQFF. The CDR3 region has the DNA TGTGCCAGCAGCCCCCTAGCGGGAAGCCACAATGAGCAGTTCTTC.

The chain combines TRBV10-3 with TRBJ2-3, with D perhaps TRBD2 (6 bases). V dropped 4 bases and J dropped 12 bases, with 20 bases sitting between them. The CDR3 consists of 14 residues. Germline V gene data show CDR1 as ENHRY and CDR2 as SYGVKD. CDR3 nucleotide sequence: TGTGCCATCAGTGTAGGAGGGAGTTATTTTCTTCAGTATTTT. Translation: CAISVGGSYFLQYF.

This chain connects TRBV7-9 to TRBJ1-1, with 10 bases identical to TRBD1. The CDR3 length is 14 residues. V was clipped by 6 bases and J by 5 bases; unmatched bases: 6. CDR1 is SEHNR, CDR2 FQNEAQ, per germline (reference sequence). The CDR3 here is CASRGQGSGTEAFF. The CDR3 DNA reads TGTGCCAGCAGGGGACAGGGGAGCGGGACTGAAGCTTTCTTT.

A note on this clonotype: Given a much more abundant clone one base away, this may be a read error. The chain employs TRBV20-1 and TRBJ2-4; TRBD1 aligns across 8 bases. Unmatched junction bases numbered 1, after V lost 0 bases and J lost 3 bases. Germline V gives CDR1 DFQATT, CDR2 SNEGSKA (reference sequence). This CDR3 is built from 14 residues. The CDR3 region is CSARDTGGKNIQYF. For the CDR3, the DNA is TGCAGTGCTAGAGATACAGGGGGCAAAAACATTCAGTACTTC.

The J gene is TRBJ2-5, the V gene TRBV12-3 or TRBV12-4; D possibly matches TRBD1 or TRBD2 (5 bases each). V was cut by 6 bases and J by 3 bases, with 14 bases left in between. CDR3 length: 14 amino acids. CDR3 protein: CASRAPGAEETQYF. The CDR3 nucleotides are TGTGCCAGCAGGGCTCCCGGGGCCGAAGAGACCCAGTACTTC.

J is TRBJ2-7 and V is TRBV12-3 or TRBV12-4; no firm D call. This CDR3 spans 13 amino acids. Trimming took off 6 bases at V and 5 bases at J, with 14 bases between the two ends. CDR3 bases: TGTGCCAGCAGCTCCGGAAGACTCCACGAGCAGTACTTC. It specifies CASSSGRLHEQYF.

The chain couples TRBV6-5 to TRBJ1-5; the D is unclear. The CDR3 sequence is 15 residues long. Germline V gene lookup returns CDR1 MNHEY and CDR2 SVGAGI. Trimming left V 6 bases short and J 4 bases short, with 16 bases between. CDR3 sequence (DNA): TGTGCCAGCAGCACCCACGGCCGCGTTAATCAGCCCCAGCATTTT. It specifies CASSTHGRVNQPQHF.

J is TRBJ1-6 and V is TRBV3-1, with a possible D match to TRBD1 (5 bases). Germline CDR1 and CDR2: LGHDT and YNNKEL (reference sequence). Deletions cut 4 bases from V and 4 bases from J, with 17 bases between. The CDR3 runs 17 residues. The CDR3: CASSPTGVREYNSPLHF. As DNA, the CDR3 is TGTGCCAGCAGCCCTACGGGGGTCAGAGAGTATAATTCACCCCTCCACTTT. Full variable domain (outside the CDR3, taken from reference TRBV3-1 and TRBJ1-6): DTAVSQTPKYLVTQMGNDKSIKCEQNLGHDTMYWYKQDSKKFLKIMFSYNNKELIINETVPNRFSPKSPDKAHLNLHINSLELGDSAVYFCASSPTGVREYNSPLHFGNGTRLTVT.

This clonotype was observed a few times. One junction end does not reproduce the germline sequence, and a read error may be involved. J is TRBJ2-6 and V is TRBV7-2; D possibly matches TRBD1 or TRBD2 (6 bases each). CDR3 size: 16 residues. The germline CDR1 and CDR2 sequences are SGHTA and FQGNSA. The CDR3, as DNA: TGTGCCAGCAGCTTTAAAGGGGGGTCTGGGGCCAACATCCTGACTTTC. It is translated as CASSFKGGSGANILTF.

The chain combines TRBV10-3 with TRBJ1-2; D is possibly TRBD1 (6 bases). Germline V gene sequence: CDR1 ENHRY, CDR2 SYGVKD. The CDR3 runs 15 residues. Between the trimmed V and J ends, which lost 0 bases and 4 bases, there was a span of 12 bases. The CDR3, as DNA: TGTGCCATCAGTGAGTCGGGGGGGCTGGCCTATGGCTACACCTTC. Its protein is CAISESGGLAYGYTF.

This clonotype was seen a handful of times. This chain uses TRBV28 with TRBJ1-2; the D gene is possibly TRBD1 (5 bases). V was clipped by 6 bases and J by 2 bases, with 19 bases between them. Germline CDR1 MDHEN, CDR2 SYDVKM. The CDR3 is 16 residues long. CDR3 nucleotide sequence: TGTGCCAGCAGGCTCCCCCAGGGCGGAAAAAACTATGGCTACACCTTC. Translated: CASRLPQGGKNYGYTF.

This clonotype was observed a handful of times. J is TRBJ1-5 and V is TRBV6-2 or TRBV6-3; no clear D. CDR1 is MNHEY and CDR2 is SVGEGT in the germline V gene. This CDR3 has 14 amino acids. Deletions cut 3 bases from V and 5 bases from J, with 11 bases between. The CDR3 coding sequence is TGTGCCAGCAGTTATGATACTCGTTATCAGCCCCAGCATTTT. Protein product: CASSYDTRYQPQHF.

This chain uses TRBV7-9 with TRBJ2-3; no definite D call. The CDR3 has 13 amino acids. V lost 7 bases and J 2 bases, leaving 10 bases between the germline ends. Germline CDR1 SEHNR, CDR2 FQNEAQ (reference sequence). CDR3 residues: CASTEQNTDTQYF. For the CDR3, the DNA is TGTGCCAGCACCGAACAGAACACAGATACGCAGTATTTT.

This clonotype was found many times. The genes are TRBV4-2 and TRBJ2-7; TRBD2 matches 8 bases. Germline lookup yields CDR1 LGHNA and CDR2 YNFKEQ. The V segment lost 0 bases and the J segment 7 bases; nucleotides outside the gene matches: 8. The CDR3 is made up of 15 amino acids. CDR3 amino acids: CASSQDTSGSWEQYF. Here the CDR3 DNA reads TGTGCCAGCAGCCAAGATACAAGCGGGAGCTGGGAGCAGTACTTC.

The rearrangement joins TRBV6-5 to TRBJ2-3, with a possible D match to TRBD2 (6 bases). The CDR3 is 16 residues long. In germline, CDR1 is MNHEY, CDR2 SVGAGI. The germline V and J ends were trimmed by 4 bases and 3 bases, with 17 bases remaining between them. In nucleotides, the CDR3 is TGTGCCAGCAGTTCCCCGGGACTGCCTACGACAGATACGCAGTATTTT. This encodes CASSSPGLPTTDTQYF.